This TCR beta chain appears in the sequencing data of a study of T cell responses to AZD1222 COVID-19 vaccine. As for this clone: Its target is not known.

CDR3 length: 15 residues. V lost 4 bases, J lost 2 bases, and 5 bases stayed unmatched. Germline CDR1 LNHDA, CDR2 SQIVND (reference sequence). Study results and limitations: Targets within unmutated variant regions were reportedly found for nearly half of spike-specific TCRs.

TCRdb keeps only in-frame clones here, not all; method: immunoSEQ multiplex PCR. The sample shows 110,000 to 150,000 clones, around 90% of them seen only once. The rearrangement joins TRBV19 to TRBJ2-1, with TRBD1 identical over 7 bases. The specimen comprised peripheral blood, sampled on day 0 of AZD1222 vaccination. The clonotype comes from an adult in good health. The CDR3 here is CASSTAGTAYNEQFF. CDR3 DNA: TGTGCCAGTAGTACGGCCGGGACAGCCTACAATGAGCAGTTCTTC.